Listed here is a single T cell receptor (beta chain). This sample was taken from a study of blood T cell repertoires in COVID-19. About the study: Some COVID-19 samples were acute and others convalescent; all came from the United States, Italy and Spain. PBMCs, B-cell-depleted T cells, or T cells were the source of the cDNA or gDNA that made up the material.

Authors' analysis steps: Counts of nucleated cells, estimated from reference gene primer amplification, were obtained. Generated by immunoSEQ multiplex PCR, the TCRdb table keeps only in-frame clones and is missing some. V and J calls and clone size are as listed in that table; D and trimming were resolved from the DNA. The sample consists of fewer than 250,000 clones, roughly 80% of them appearing once. The V gene's germline CDR1 is MNHEY and CDR2 SVGAGI. V was pared by 6 bases and J by 8 bases, with 16 bases between. The CDR3 runs 13 residues. The specimen sequenced was peripheral blood. This TCR was recovered from a middle-aged woman with active or convalescent COVID-19. The chain joins TRBV6-5 to TRBJ1-2; the D gene is possibly TRBD1 (6 bases). The CDR3 bases are TGTGCCAGCAGACTGACAGGAGCGCGGGGCTACACCTTC. Amino acid sequence: CASRLTGARGYTF.